The 31 T cell receptor beta chains below were found in one sample sequenced in a study of shared clonotypes between healthy human individuals. Only in-frame clones appear in the TCRdb table, and some are missing; sequencing was by immunoSEQ multiplex PCR. The table lists about a million clones, roughly 72% of them singletons, with roughly 1.5% in the top ten. Specimen: memory CD4+ T cells sorted from blood. The subset is: CD45RA-negative fraction. The receptors come from a man between 18 and 35 years old in good health.

This clone was detected only once. The sample contains more than one DNA sequence encoding this CDR3. The V and J genes are TRBV5-6 and TRBJ2-5; a weak D match, TRBD2 (6 bases). Germline CDR1 reads SGHDT; CDR2 reads YYEEEE. The CDR3 spans 13 residues. V lost 4 bases and J 4 bases, leaving 11 bases between the germline ends. The CDR3, as DNA: TGTGCCAGCAGCCGCGGAGCGGGAGAGACCCAGTACTTC. Translating gives CASSRGAGETQYF.

The chain combines TRBV5-1 with TRBJ2-4; 8 nucleotides line up with TRBD2. V lost 4 bases to trimming and J lost 8 bases; unmatched junction nucleotides: 8. Germline-derived CDR1 and CDR2 are SGHRS and YFSETQ. The CDR3 is 14 residues long. The CDR3 is CASSPAGGGHIQYF. DNA for the CDR3: TGCGCCAGCAGCCCCGCCGGGGGGGGCCACATTCAGTACTTC.

This clone was seen a handful of times. This rearrangement joins TRBV5-6 to TRBJ1-2; D is perhaps TRBD1 (5 bases). V gave up 8 bases and J gave up 5 bases, with 13 bases separating them. There are 12 residues in the CDR3. Germline V lookup: CDR1 SGHDT, CDR2 YYEEEE. The CDR3 nucleotides read TGTGCCAGGAGAACAGGTCCTTATGGCTACACCTTC. It encodes CARRTGPYGYTF.

V gene TRBV6-1 combines with J gene TRBJ2-1; TRBD1 might be the D (5 bases). The CDR3 is 16 amino acids. Germline values: CDR1 MNHNS, CDR2 SASEGT. V was trimmed by 4 bases and J by 6 bases, leaving 19 bases between them. The CDR3 nucleotides are TGTGCCAGCAGTGGCCTAGGAAGGACCCAGGGCAATGAGCAGTTCTTC. Residues: CASSGLGRTQGNEQFF.

As concerns this clone: The sample holds other DNA sequences that translate to the same CDR3. V is TRBV18 and J is TRBJ1-1; D remains ambiguous. CDR3 length: 13 residues. The V gene's germline CDR1 is KGHSH and CDR2 LQKENI. Deletions cut 3 bases from V and 3 bases from J, with 8 bases between. DNA of the CDR3: TGTGCCAGCTCACCGCTTCGTGACACTGAAGCTTTCTTT. It encodes CASSPLRDTEAFF.

Only a few counts were recorded for this clone. The J gene is TRBJ1-4, the V gene TRBV27, with D hard to call. From germline, CDR1 is MNHEY and CDR2 SMNVEV (reference sequence). Trimming removed 6 bases at V and 4 bases at J, with 15 bases between. The CDR3 is 15 residues long. CDR3 nucleotide sequence: TGTGCCAGCAGGGCCTATATAGGGTATAATGAAAAACTGTTTTTT. It yields the protein CASRAYIGYNEKLFF.

This rearrangement joins TRBV9 to TRBJ1-5, with TRBD1 matching 9 bases. Unmatched junction bases numbered 4, after V lost 3 bases and J lost 6 bases. Germline loops: CDR1 SGDLS, CDR2 YYNGEE. The CDR3 spans 14 residues. CDR3 in DNA: TGTGCCAGCAGCGGGACAGGGGACGGTCAGCCCCAGCATTTT. Translation gives CASSGTGDGQPQHF.

The V gene is TRBV9, the J gene TRBJ2-1; 7 bases fit TRBD1. Germline V CDR1 and CDR2: SGDLS, YYNGEE. There are 15 residues in the CDR3. Trimming at V came to 5 bases and at J to 8 bases, leaving 13 bases not matched to a gene. In DNA, the CDR3 is TGTGCCAGCAGGGTCACCGGGACAGCCGGCGATGAGCAGTTCTTC. Its translation: CASRVTGTAGDEQFF.

The chain uses TRBV7-9 and TRBJ2-5; D remains ambiguous. V was cut by 2 bases and J by 1 base, with 11 bases left in between. Germline V gives CDR1 SEHNR, CDR2 FQNEAQ (reference sequence). CDR3 length: 15 residues. CDR3 residues: CASSLTSRIQETQYF. CDR3 DNA sequence: TGTGCCAGCAGCTTAACCTCCAGGATCCAAGAGACCCAGTACTTC. Supplemented by reference TRBV7-9 and TRBJ2-5, the full variable domain reads DTGVSQNPRHKITKRGQNVTFRCDPISEHNRLYWYRQTLGQGPEFLTYFQNEAQLEKSRLLSDRFSAERPKGSFSTLEIQRTEQGDSAMYLCASSLTSRIQETQYFGPGTRLLVL.

This chain links TRBV19 with TRBJ1-1, with a weak D call TRBD1 (5 bases). The CDR3 totals 15 residues. Germline CDR1 and CDR2: LNHDA and SQIVND (reference sequence). V lost 7 bases, J lost 0 bases, and 15 bases lay in between. The CDR3: CASTLRSGMNTEAFF. The CDR3, as DNA: TGTGCCAGTACCCTGAGGTCAGGGATGAACACTGAAGCTTTCTTT.

The chain links TRBV29-1 to TRBJ1-1; TRBD1 aligns across 10 bases. The CDR3 spans 13 residues. Germline trimming cut 6 bases from V and 0 bases from J; bases unmatched to any gene: 1. Germline values: CDR1 SQVTM, CDR2 ANQGSEA. CDR3 coding DNA: TGCAGCGTCGGACAGGGGGTGAACACTGAAGCTTTCTTT. Amino acid sequence: CSVGQGVNTEAFF. Together with reference TRBV29-1 and TRBJ1-1, the CDR3 gives the full variable domain: SAVISQKPSRDICQRGTSLTIQCQVDSQVTMMFWYRQQPGQSLTLIATANQGSEATYESGFVIDKFPISRPNLTFSTLTVSNMSPEDSSIYLCSVGQGVNTEAFFGQGTRLTVV.

The J gene is TRBJ2-5, the V gene TRBV2; 9 bases match TRBD1. Germline CDR1 SNHLY, CDR2 FYNNEI. V shed 6 bases, J shed 2 bases, and the junction held 7 bases outside the gene matches. The CDR3 covers 15 residues. The CDR3 region is CASRLGQGTQETQYF. In DNA, the CDR3 is TGTGCCAGCAGATTAGGACAGGGGACGCAAGAGACCCAGTACTTC. Supplemented by reference TRBV2 and TRBJ2-5, the full variable domain reads EPEVTQTPSHQVTQMGQEVILRCVPISNHLYFYWYRQILGQKVEFLVSFYNNEISEKSEIFDDQFSVERPDGSNFTLKIRSTKLEDSAMYFCASRLGQGTQETQYFGPGTRLLVL.

Turning to this clone: Other DNA sequences in the sample encode the same CDR3. This chain connects TRBV6-1 to TRBJ1-2; D might be TRBD1 (6 bases). CDR1 MNHNS and CDR2 SASEGT come from the germline V gene. The CDR3 is made up of 13 amino acids. V was clipped by 3 bases and J by 4 bases, with 9 bases between them. CDR3 protein: CASSDRGPYGYTF. In DNA form, the CDR3 reads TGTGCCAGCAGTGACAGGGGCCCCTATGGCTACACCTTC.

The rearrangement links TRBV5-6 to TRBJ2-7, with D uncertain. The CDR3 has 12 residues. V was cut by 4 bases and J by 5 bases, with 10 bases left in between. Germline-derived CDR1 and CDR2 are SGHDT and YYEEEE. The CDR3 here is CASSRNSNEQYF. The CDR3 DNA follows: TGTGCCAGCAGCAGGAATTCCAACGAGCAGTACTTC.

This clone was seen a few times. The genes are TRBV5-3 and TRBJ1-2; D might be TRBD1 (6 bases). TRBV5-3 is annotated as an ORF whose role is uncertain. The V end was cut by 2 bases, the J end by 7 bases, with 12 bases between. The CDR3 length is 13 residues. The CDR3 region is CARSFSGGGGYTF. The CDR3 coding sequence is TGTGCCAGAAGCTTCTCAGGAGGGGGTGGCTACACCTTC.

This chain connects TRBV5-1 to TRBJ2-7, with D perhaps assigned TRBD1 or TRBD2 (7 bases each). Trimming cost V 4 bases and J 5 bases, with 16 bases left between them. The CDR3 is 14 amino acids. Germline loops: CDR1 SGHRS, CDR2 YFSETQ. CDR3 nucleotides: TGCGCCAGCAGCCCCCAACAGGGGAGGGACGAGCAGTACTTC. Its protein product is CASSPQQGRDEQYF.

The V and J genes are TRBV5-4 and TRBJ2-5; D is ambiguous. Germline V gene data show CDR1 as SGHNT and CDR2 as YYREEE (reference sequence). The CDR3 runs to 14 residues. Trimming took off 0 bases at V and 5 bases at J, with 11 bases between the two ends. CDR3 sequence (DNA): TGTGCCAGCAGCTTGGGGAACTTAAGGGAGACCCAGTACTTC. Amino acid sequence: CASSLGNLRETQYF.

The sample holds a few counts of this clone. V is TRBV5-6 and J is TRBJ2-5; TRBD2 matches at 14 bases. The length of the CDR3 is 15 residues. Germline CDR1 reads SGHDT; CDR2 reads YYEEEE. J lost 8 bases, V lost 2 bases, and 5 bases had no gene match. The CDR3 reads CASSFSGLAGGTQYF. In nucleotides, the CDR3 is TGTGCCAGCAGCTTTTCCGGACTAGCGGGAGGAACCCAGTACTTC.

This chain connects TRBV7-8 to TRBJ1-6, with TRBD1 as a possible D gene (5 bases). The CDR3 consists of 18 residues. V lost 1 base and J lost 7, with 20 bases in between. Germline CDR1 SGHVS, CDR2 FQNEAQ. This chain's CDR3 is CASSLEAASLGPNSPLHF. The CDR3 coding sequence is TGTGCCAGCAGCTTAGAGGCTGCGAGTCTGGGACCGAATTCACCCCTCCACTTT.

The table lists this clone with a count of one. The rearrangement links TRBV29-1 to TRBJ2-3; 11 nucleotides line up with TRBD2. Germline-derived CDR1 and CDR2 are SQVTM and ANQGSEA. The CDR3 loop spans 13 amino acids. V dropped 7 bases and J dropped 6; count of bases not matched to a gene: 6. As DNA, the CDR3 is TGCAGCGCCGGGGGACTAGCGGATGATACGCAGTATTTT. It encodes CSAGGLADDTQYF.

V is TRBV11-2 and J is TRBJ1-1, with D perhaps TRBD1 (5 bases). V lost 5 bases and J 4 bases, leaving 11 bases between the germline ends. This CDR3 spans 13 amino acids. Germline loops: CDR1 SGHAT, CDR2 FQNNGV. DNA for the CDR3: TGTGCCAGCAGCCCGGGGGTCGTCACTGAAGCTTTCTTT. This sequence encodes CASSPGVVTEAFF.

The V call is TRBV7-2, the J call TRBJ2-4; D is undetermined. Germline CDR1 SGHTA, CDR2 FQGNSA. Between the trimmed V and J ends, which lost 5 bases and 1 base, there was a span of 9 bases. This CDR3 region has 14 residues. For the CDR3, the DNA is TGTGCCAGCAGCGTTACTGCGGCCAAAAACATTCAGTACTTC. It yields the protein CASSVTAAKNIQYF. The full variable domain, completed using reference TRBV7-2 and TRBJ2-4, is GAGVSQSPSNKVTEKGKDVELRCDPISGHTALYWYRQSLGQGLEFLIYFQGNSAPDKSGLPSDRFSAERTGGSVSTLTIQRTQQEDSAVYLCASSVTAAKNIQYFGAGTRLSVL.

This rearrangement joins TRBV7-8 to TRBJ2-7; TRBD2 matches at 9 bases. Looked up from germline, CDR1 is SGHVS and CDR2 is FQNEAQ. J gave up 4 bases and V 5 bases, and 6 bases lay outside the gene matches. The length of the CDR3 is 14 residues. The CDR3 sequence: CASSQAGGPYEQYF. Here the CDR3 DNA reads TGTGCCAGCAGCCAAGCGGGAGGCCCATACGAGCAGTACTTC.

V is TRBV4-3 and J is TRBJ2-7; D not resolved. Germline CDR1 LGHNA, CDR2 YSLEER. Deletions cut 2 bases from V and 2 bases from J, with 13 bases between. The CDR3 spans 15 residues. The CDR3 protein is CASSQMYPGTYEQYF. DNA for the CDR3: TGCGCCAGCAGCCAAATGTACCCCGGAACCTACGAGCAGTACTTC.

This clone was found once. The V and J genes are TRBV7-2 and TRBJ2-3; 12 nucleotides match TRBD2. V lost 5 bases and J lost 4; bases outside the gene matches: 4. Looked up from germline, CDR1 is SGHTA and CDR2 is FQGNSA. The CDR3 loop spans 15 amino acids. CDR3 sequence: CASSLGTSGPDTQYF. CDR3 nucleotides: TGTGCCAGCAGCCTTGGGACTAGCGGGCCAGATACGCAGTATTTT.

The chain joins TRBV5-1 to TRBJ2-4, with D perhaps matching TRBD2 (6 bases). Germline assignment: CDR1 SGHRS and CDR2 YFSETQ. The CDR3 has 15 residues. With 6 bases removed from V and 0 bases from J, the gap between germline ends came to 13 bases. The CDR3 protein is CASKSEGLAKNIQYF. The CDR3 DNA sequence: TGCGCCAGCAAGTCGGAGGGATTAGCCAAAAACATTCAGTACTTC.

The V gene is TRBV7-3, the J gene TRBJ2-3, with no clear D. This CDR3 is 15 amino acids long. CDR1 is SGHTA, CDR2 FQGTGA, per germline. Trimming stripped 5 bases from V and 1 base from J, with 13 bases between. The CDR3 region has the DNA TGTGCCAGCAGCCCCGAAGGGTTACGCACAGATACGCAGTATTTT. Residues: CASSPEGLRTDTQYF. Based on the CDR3 plus reference TRBV7-3 and TRBJ2-3, the full variable domain is GAGVSQTPSNKVTEKGKYVELRCDPISGHTALYWYRQSLGQGPEFLIYFQGTGAADDSGLPNDRFFAVRPEGSVSTLKIQRTERGDSAVYLCASSPEGLRTDTQYFGPGTRLTVL.

V usage is TRBV28 and J usage is TRBJ2-1; 7 bases agree with TRBD1. Per the germline V gene, CDR1 is MDHEN and CDR2 is SYDVKM. The CDR3 loop spans 15 amino acids. The junction had 14 bases not matched to a gene; V was cut back by 6 bases and J by 9 bases. The CDR3 nucleotides are TGTGCCAGCAGCCCGACAGGGAGAGTGAGCGGTGAGCAGTTCTTC. Residues: CASSPTGRVSGEQFF.

The chain is built from TRBV5-1 and TRBJ2-1, with TRBD2 as a possible D gene (6 bases). The ends were cut back, 0 bases at V and 9 bases at J, with 10 bases in the middle. Per germline, CDR1 SGHRS and CDR2 YFSETQ. The CDR3 consists of 13 residues. Here the CDR3 DNA reads TGCGCCAGCAGCTTGGCGGGGAGGAGTGAGCAGTTCTTC. Translated, it gives CASSLAGRSEQFF.

The V call is TRBV10-3, the J call TRBJ1-4; no clear D. The CDR3 spans 13 residues. CDR1 is ENHRY, CDR2 SYGVKD, per germline. The V end lost 10 bases, the J end lost 7 bases, and 16 bases lay between the germline ends. The CDR3 nucleotides read TGTGCCACGGGCCGACAACGAGGTGAAAAACTGTTTTTT. It encodes CATGRQRGEKLFF.

The J gene is TRBJ2-1, the V gene TRBV6-6; no reliable D call. The V and J ends lost 4 bases and 4 bases respectively, with 8 bases between them. This CDR3 region has 13 residues. CDR1 is MNHNY and CDR2 is SVGAGI in the germline V gene (reference sequence). The CDR3: CASSSLAYNEQFF. DNA for the CDR3: TGTGCCAGCAGTTCTCTCGCTTACAATGAGCAGTTCTTC.